These 30 T cell receptor beta chains were all obtained from the same sample, sequenced in a study of human T cells and chemical hapten exposure. TCRdb called the RACE reads again in MiXCR, with one record for every CDR3 protein. The repertoire holds just over 80,000 distinct CDR3 sequences, around 10% seen once, with 3.5% to 4.5% in the top ten. Time point indicated: patch test 1, 2 weeks after DPC sensitization. Treatment here: therapeutic diphenylcyclopropenone sensitization with weekly scalp DPC. The sample consisted of whole blood, taken in connection with sensitization to the hapten diphenylcyclopropenone (DPC). These receptors came from a woman in her forties or fifties with alopecia areata. Some clones in this sample may be carry-over from other donors' samples.

Ten or more counts support this clonotype. The genes are TRBV29-1 and TRBJ2-1, with D perhaps matching TRBD2 (5 bases). The V end lost 7 bases, the J end lost 5 bases, and 15 bases lay between the germline ends. Germline V gene sequence: CDR1 SQVTM, CDR2 ANQGSEA. The CDR3 is 13 amino acids. The CDR3 DNA follows: TGCAGCGGACAACGGGGTAGTGACAATGAGCAGTTCTTC. Translated, it gives CSGQRGSDNEQFF.

The V call is TRBV9, the J call TRBJ2-1, with D perhaps matching TRBD1 (6 bases). The V end was cut by 1 base, the J end by 6 bases, with 14 bases between. In germline, CDR1 is SGDLS, CDR2 YYNGEE. The CDR3 spans 15 residues. DNA for the CDR3: TGTGCCAGCAGCGTATCCGCGACAGGCCCCAATGAGCAGTTCTTC. It specifies CASSVSATGPNEQFF.

This clonotype has a handful of counts. This rearrangement joins TRBV20-1 to TRBJ2-7; a possible D gene is TRBD1 (6 bases). Germline values: CDR1 DFQATT, CDR2 SNEGSKA (reference sequence). The CDR3 loop spans 15 amino acids. Trimming left V 0 bases short and J 2 bases short, with 14 bases between. CDR3 amino acids: CSARDSGQPTYEQYF. For the CDR3, the DNA is TGCAGTGCTAGAGATTCTGGACAGCCCACCTACGAGCAGTACTTC.

This chain uses TRBV20-1 with TRBJ1-4; 10 bases line up with TRBD1. The trim removed 0 bases at V and 8 bases at J, leaving 3 bases unmatched. Per germline, CDR1 DFQATT and CDR2 SNEGSKA (reference sequence). The CDR3 contains 14 residues. The CDR3 reads CSARDRGQGEKLFF. The CDR3 DNA is TGCAGTGCTAGAGATCGGGGACAGGGGGAAAAACTGTTTTTT.

This clonotype was observed a handful of times. The chain joins TRBV27 to TRBJ2-1; the D gene is possibly TRBD1 (5 bases). Trimming pared 11 bases from V and 8 bases from J, leaving 22 bases between. Germline lookup yields CDR1 MNHEY and CDR2 SMNVEV (reference sequence). The CDR3 is 14 amino acids. CDR3 in DNA: TGTGCCGCAACTAAAACCCAGGGAAGCGATGAGCAGTTCTTC. Its protein product is CAATKTQGSDEQFF.

In this sample, this clonotype turned up a few times. The gene calls are TRBV18 and TRBJ1-5, with TRBD1 as a possible D gene (5 bases). CDR3 size: 15 residues. Germline loops: CDR1 KGHSH, CDR2 LQKENI. The ends were cut back, 2 bases at V and 2 bases at J, with 10 bases in the middle. The CDR3 DNA follows: TGTGCCAGCTCACCAGGGGGGGTTCGCAATCAGCCCCAGCATTTT. Protein: CASSPGGVRNQPQHF.

This clonotype was seen a few times. The chain recombines TRBV18 with TRBJ2-6, with D perhaps TRBD1 (6 bases). This CDR3 spans 18 amino acids. Trimming shortened V by 3 bases and J by 3 bases, and 18 bases separated the two germline ends. Per germline, CDR1 KGHSH and CDR2 LQKENI. As DNA, the CDR3 is TGTGCCAGCTCACCCCGGGACAACCTATTCCTTGGGGCCAACGTCCTGACTTTC. This translates into CASSPRDNLFLGANVLTF.

In this sample, this clonotype turned up many times. The CDR3 nucleotides are TGTGCCAGCAGAGGGGGGACTGAAGCTTTCTTT. This encodes CASRGGTEAFF. V is TRBV6-2 or TRBV6-3 and J is TRBJ1-1, with D perhaps TRBD1 (6 bases). The CDR3 totals 11 residues. V was clipped by 6 bases and J by 5 bases, with 7 bases between them. CDR1 MNHEY and CDR2 SVGEGT come from the germline V gene.

This clonotype was counted a few times. The J gene is TRBJ1-1, the V gene TRBV5-5; D ambiguous. CDR3 size: 15 residues. V was pared by 3 bases and J by 7 bases, with 19 bases between. Germline CDR1 and CDR2: SGHKS and YYEKEE (reference sequence). The CDR3 here is CASSSRGSQRGEAFF. CDR3 DNA: TGTGCCAGCAGCTCCCGAGGAAGCCAGCGGGGTGAAGCTTTCTTT.

This clonotype was detected many times. V is TRBV18 and J is TRBJ1-5; D is perhaps TRBD1 (6 bases). V shed 5 bases and J shed 6 bases, with 14 bases lying between them. Germline V gene lookup returns CDR1 KGHSH and CDR2 LQKENI. This CDR3 spans 14 amino acids. The CDR3, as DNA: TGTGCCAGCTCATCTTTGCAGGGGAGTCAGCCCCAGCATTTT. Residues: CASSSLQGSQPQHF.

This clonotype was counted a few times. The V gene is TRBV2, the J gene TRBJ1-5; D gene uncertain. V shed 3 bases and J shed 4 bases, with 13 bases lying between them. This CDR3 spans 15 amino acids. Germline lookup yields CDR1 SNHLY and CDR2 FYNNEI. The CDR3 nucleotides read TGTGCCAGCAGTGAGAGGTCCGGATTAAATCAGCCCCAGCATTTT. Translation gives CASSERSGLNQPQHF.

This clonotype was seen a few times. The chain combines TRBV7-2 with TRBJ2-3; D call uncertain. From germline, CDR1 is SGHTA and CDR2 FQGNSA. Trimming removed 0 bases at V and 1 base at J, with 8 bases between. The length of the CDR3 is 15 residues. The CDR3 spells CASSLANPGTDTQYF. CDR3 sequence (DNA): TGTGCCAGCAGCTTAGCGAACCCAGGCACAGATACGCAGTATTTT.

This clonotype was observed once. A much larger clonotype is one base distant, so this may be a read error. The chain is built from TRBV3-1 and TRBJ2-1; 7 bases line up with TRBD2. CDR3 length equals 16 residues. CDR1 and CDR2 (germline): LGHDT, YNNKEL (reference sequence). The CDR3 region is CVSSPLGGSALNEQFF. Here the CDR3 DNA reads TGTGTCAGCAGCCCGCTTGGCGGGAGTGCCCTCAATGAGCAGTTCTTC.

The chain combines TRBV7-2 with TRBJ2-7; 7 bases agree with TRBD1. The CDR3 is made up of 13 amino acids. Germline trimming cut 4 bases from V and 3 bases from J; bases unmatched to any gene: 3. Germline V CDR1 and CDR2: SGHTA, FQGNSA. CDR3 amino acids: CASSSQGIYEQYF. The CDR3 nucleotides read TGTGCCAGCAGCTCACAGGGGATCTACGAGCAGTACTTC.

As for this clonotype: This could be a read error, since a much larger clone is one nucleotide away. This chain joins TRBV5-7 and TRBJ1-2; 7 bases are a match to TRBD1. TRBV5-7 has ORF status, its function being uncertain. The CDR3 extends over 13 amino acids. After removal of 4 bases from V and 6 bases from J, the junction contained 6 bases not matched to a gene. The CDR3 DNA reads TGTGCCAGCAGCCAGACAGGGACCCATGGCTACACCTTC. Amino acid sequence: CASSQTGTHGYTF.

This CDR3 is CASSLVGNPAREQYF. The DNA for the CDR3 is TGTGCCAGCAGCTTGGTGGGGAACCCAGCGCGTGAGCAGTACTTC. The J gene is TRBJ2-7, the V gene TRBV5-6; no reliable D call. The CDR3 has 15 amino acids. Germline V lookup: CDR1 SGHDT, CDR2 YYEEEE. Trimming shortened V by 0 bases and J by 7 bases, and 17 bases separated the two germline ends.

This clonotype was picked up many times. The chain is built from TRBV10-3 and TRBJ2-1; D gene ambiguous. The CDR3 has 13 amino acids. Looked up from germline, CDR1 is ENHRY and CDR2 is SYGVKD. V was pared by 2 bases and J by 4 bases, with 6 bases between. The CDR3, as DNA: TGTGCCATCAGTGAGGAAGGGTACAATGAGCAGTTCTTC. This translates into CAISEEGYNEQFF.

This clonotype was counted only a few times. The gene calls are TRBV16 and TRBJ1-5; D perhaps matches TRBD1 (5 bases). From germline, CDR1 is KGHSY and CDR2 FQNENV. Trimming removed 0 bases from V and 11 bases from J, with 14 bases in between. The CDR3 contains 14 residues. The CDR3 DNA sequence: TGTGCCAGCAGCCAATCCCTACTTTCGGACACCCAGCATTTT. Encoded protein: CASSQSLLSDTQHF.

Ten or more counts support this clonotype. The chain joins TRBV7-9 to TRBJ1-5; 7 bases agree with TRBD1. Germline V gives CDR1 SEHNR, CDR2 FQNEAQ (reference sequence). V gave up 4 bases and J gave up 6 bases; unmatched junction bases: 6. The CDR3 is 14 amino acids. The CDR3 bases are TGTGCCAGCAGCTCCGACAGGGTTACTCAGCCCCAGCATTTT. This gives the protein CASSSDRVTQPQHF.

A single count supports this clonotype. The chain recombines TRBV18 with TRBJ2-7; 7 nucleotides match TRBD2. The CDR3 is made up of 14 amino acids. The J segment lost 7 bases and the V segment lost 3 bases, leaving 9 bases of the junction unmatched. Germline loops: CDR1 KGHSH, CDR2 LQKENI. CDR3 nucleotides: TGTGCCAGCTCACCGGAACTAGCGTCCGGTGAGCAGTACTTC. It encodes CASSPELASGEQYF.

In its sample, this clonotype was seen a few times. This chain uses TRBV6-1 with TRBJ1-1, with unresolved D. With 6 bases removed from V and 1 base from J, the gap between germline ends came to 12 bases. The CDR3 length is 14 residues. Germline V gives CDR1 MNHNS, CDR2 SASEGT. CDR3 protein: CASRSGRTNTEAFF. The CDR3 region has the DNA TGTGCCAGCAGGTCCGGAAGAACGAACACTGAAGCTTTCTTT.

At least ten counts were recorded for this clonotype. The chain carries TRBV30 and TRBJ1-1, with D unclear. Germline CDR1 is GTSNPN and CDR2 is SVGIG (reference sequence). Between the trimmed V and J ends, which lost 2 bases and 1 base, there was a span of 8 bases. The CDR3 loop spans 13 amino acids. For the CDR3, the DNA is TGTGCCTGGAGTCGACAAGGGAACACTGAAGCTTTCTTT. This gives the protein CAWSRQGNTEAFF.

This clonotype was seen a handful of times. V gene TRBV30 combines with J gene TRBJ1-5; the match to TRBD1 covers 9 bases. The trim removed 0 bases at V and 7 bases at J, leaving 1 base unmatched. The CDR3 runs 13 residues. Germline CDR1 reads GTSNPN; CDR2 reads SVGIG (reference sequence). The CDR3 DNA sequence: TGTGCCTGGAGTGTACAGGGGGCACAGCCCCAGCATTTT. Its translation: CAWSVQGAQPQHF.

There are a few counts of this clonotype. V gene TRBV5-1 combines with J gene TRBJ2-1, with unresolved D. Trimming removed 0 bases from V and 8 bases from J, with 15 bases in between. This CDR3 has 15 residues. Germline V lookup: CDR1 SGHRS, CDR2 YFSETQ. The CDR3: CASSLGARSTHEQFF. The CDR3 DNA reads TGCGCCAGCAGCTTGGGGGCTAGGTCCACGCATGAGCAGTTCTTC.

To note about this clonotype: A much larger clone differs by one base, so this may be a read error. This chain joins TRBV7-9 and TRBJ2-5; maybe TRBD1 (7 bases). CDR1 and CDR2 (germline): SEHNR, FQNEAQ (reference sequence). This CDR3 is built from 14 residues. The CDR3 loop reads CVSSAGQTQETQYF. As DNA, the CDR3 is TGTGTCAGCAGCGCGGGACAGACCCAAGAGACCCAGTACTTC. Filled out from reference TRBV7-9 and TRBJ2-5, the complete variable domain reads DTGVSQNPRHKITKRGQNVTFRCDPISEHNRLYWYRQTLGQGPEFLTYFQNEAQLEKSRLLSDRFSAERPKGSFSTLEIQRTEQGDSAMYLCVSSAGQTQETQYFGPGTRLLVL.

The V call is TRBV11-1, the J call TRBJ2-5, with 7 bases identical to TRBD2. The CDR3 consists of 16 residues. Trimming removed 1 base from V and 2 bases from J; junction bases left unmatched: 7. Germline-derived CDR1 and CDR2 are SGHAT and FQDESV (reference sequence). CDR3 sequence reads: CASSLVSGVLQETQYF. CDR3 sequence (DNA): TGTGCCAGCAGCTTAGTCAGCGGGGTGCTTCAAGAGACCCAGTACTTC.

A few counts support this clonotype. A read error may explain this, as a much larger clone is one base away. This chain links TRBV7-9 with TRBJ1-1, with a weak D call TRBD1 (6 bases). Germline V gene lookup returns CDR1 SEHNR and CDR2 FQNEAQ (reference sequence). This CDR3 contains 15 residues. The CDR3 coding sequence is TGTGCCAACAGCTCCGGCCAGGGGCGCGGCACTGAAGCTTTCTTT. It codes for CANSSGQGRGTEAFF.

This clonotype came up many times. The chain combines TRBV29-1 with TRBJ2-1; TRBD1 matches at 8 bases. Unmatched junction bases numbered 11, after V lost 8 bases and J lost 11 bases. Germline V gene sequence: CDR1 SQVTM, CDR2 ANQGSEA. The CDR3 contains 12 residues. The CDR3 protein is CSLGVGQGKQFF. CDR3 sequence (DNA): TGCAGCCTCGGAGTAGGACAGGGTAAGCAGTTCTTC.

This sequence joins TRBV7-9 and TRBJ1-4; 8 nucleotides align to TRBD1. V shed 5 bases and J 0 bases; nucleotides not matched to a gene: 8. Germline CDR1 SEHNR, CDR2 FQNEAQ (reference sequence). This CDR3 is built from 17 residues. The CDR3 sequence: CASSPGGQGATNEKLFF. CDR3 nucleotides: TGTGCCAGCAGCCCTGGAGGACAGGGCGCAACTAATGAAAAACTGTTTTTT. Combining the CDR3 with reference TRBV7-9 and TRBJ1-4 gives the whole variable domain DTGVSQNPRHKITKRGQNVTFRCDPISEHNRLYWYRQTLGQGPEFLTYFQNEAQLEKSRLLSDRFSAERPKGSFSTLEIQRTEQGDSAMYLCASSPGGQGATNEKLFFGSGTQLSVL.

This clonotype was observed a handful of times. This chain uses TRBV20-1 with TRBJ2-7; D possibly uses TRBD1 or TRBD2 (5 bases each). The CDR3 is made up of 14 amino acids. V was shortened by 3 bases and J by 3 bases, with 15 bases between the two germline ends. The germline V gene has CDR1 DFQATT and CDR2 SNEGSKA (reference sequence). CDR3 DNA: TGCAGTGCTAGTCGAGGGCAGGGAAACTACGAGCAGTACTTC. Amino acid sequence: CSASRGQGNYEQYF.